The 19 T cell receptor beta chains below were found in one sample sequenced in a study of cytomegalovirus exposure and HLA in healthy donors. Primers: 60 Vbeta forward and 13 Jbeta reverse. Assay used: immunoSEQ multiplex PCR; TCRdb lists only in-frame clones, some missing. The repertoire includes 250,000 or so clones, more than 75% of them detected once, and roughly 1.3% sits in the top ten. The sample was PBMCs. Every receptor here comes from a human donor in good health.

Written as DNA, the CDR3 is TGTGCCAGCAGCTTAACTGGGGCGCAAGGTACTGAAGCTTTCTTT. This sequence encodes CASSLTGAQGTEAFF. The rearrangement joins TRBV7-3 to TRBJ1-1, with a possible D match to TRBD1 (5 bases). The CDR3 runs to 15 residues. Per the germline V gene, CDR1 is SGHTA and CDR2 is FQGTGA. V was pared by 0 bases and J by 5 bases, with 13 bases between.

This chain links TRBV4-1 with TRBJ2-7; the D gene is possibly TRBD2 (6 bases). The CDR3 length is 15 residues. Germline V CDR1 and CDR2: MGHRA, YSYEKL. Trimming removed 5 bases from V and 2 bases from J, with 16 bases in between. CDR3 sequence reads: CASSEGDGGPYEQYF. As DNA, the CDR3 is TGCGCCAGCAGCGAAGGGGACGGGGGACCCTACGAGCAGTACTTC.

This clone was observed a handful of times. This chain's CDR3 is CASINGRSGNTIYF. CDR3 nucleotides: TGTGCCAGCATCAATGGGCGCTCTGGAAACACCATATATTTT. The gene calls are TRBV2 and TRBJ1-3; D gene uncertain. The germline V gene encodes CDR1 SNHLY and CDR2 FYNNEI. With 7 bases removed from V and 0 bases from J, the gap between germline ends came to 10 bases. The CDR3 covers 14 residues.

The chain joins TRBV6-6 to TRBJ1-1; D call uncertain. This CDR3 has 13 residues. Germline lookup yields CDR1 MNHNY and CDR2 SVGAGI (reference sequence). The V gene lost 8 bases and the J gene lost 0 bases, with 10 bases spanning the gap. CDR3 sequence reads: CASRGEMNTEAFF. The CDR3 coding sequence is TGTGCCAGCCGCGGGGAGATGAACACTGAAGCTTTCTTT.

The sample holds a few counts of this clone. The CDR3 is CASSVPIPTSLSNEQFF. The CDR3 nucleotides are TGTGCCAGCAGTGTACCCATCCCGACTAGTTTGAGTAATGAGCAGTTCTTC. V usage is TRBV6-4 and J usage is TRBJ2-1; weak D call: TRBD2 (6 bases). Looked up from germline, CDR1 is MRHNA and CDR2 is SNTAGT. The CDR3 runs to 17 residues. The germline V and J ends were trimmed by 4 bases and 7 bases, with 23 bases remaining between them.

This rearrangement joins TRBV29-1 to TRBJ2-7; 7 nucleotides match TRBD1. This CDR3 has 13 amino acids. Per germline, CDR1 SQVTM and CDR2 ANQGSEA. The trim removed 4 bases at V and 7 bases at J, leaving 10 bases unmatched. The CDR3 region is CSVGNRGNFEQYF. DNA for the CDR3: TGCAGCGTTGGGAACAGGGGTAATTTTGAGCAGTACTTC.

V is TRBV11-3 and J is TRBJ2-5; D may be TRBD2 (5 bases). Trimming cost V 1 base and J 0 bases, with 21 bases left between them. CDR3 size: 19 residues. Germline V gene sequence: CDR1 SGHNT, CDR2 YENEEA. The CDR3 DNA reads as TGTGCCAGCAGCTTAGTGCGGCTAGCTGTCGATCGAAACCAAGAGACCCAGTACTTC. The encoded protein is CASSLVRLAVDRNQETQYF. The whole variable domain, remainder taken from reference TRBV11-3 and TRBJ2-5, is EAGVVQSPRYKIIEKKQPVAFWCNPISGHNTLYWYLQNLGQGPELLIRYENEEAVDDSQLPKDRFSAERLKGVDSTLKIQPAELGDSAVYLCASSLVRLAVDRNQETQYFGPGTRLLVL.

The rearrangement uses TRBV10-3 and TRBJ2-1, with 7 bases that match TRBD1. Unmatched junction bases numbered 13, after V lost 10 bases and J lost 1 base. The CDR3 runs 16 residues. Germline lookup yields CDR1 ENHRY and CDR2 SYGVKD. The CDR3 loop is CATQRDRDSSYNEQFF. CDR3 bases: TGTGCCACCCAGAGGGACCGGGACAGTTCCTACAATGAGCAGTTCTTC.

The genes are TRBV6-5 and TRBJ2-2; 11 bases fit TRBD1. Germline V gives CDR1 MNHEY, CDR2 SVGAGI. This CDR3 has 16 residues. Trimming cost V 2 bases and J 6 bases; bases outside gene matches: 5. The CDR3 bases are TGTGCCAGCAGTTACCTCCCGGGACAGGGGGCCGGGGAGCTGTTTTTT. This sequence encodes CASSYLPGQGAGELFF.

Only a few counts were recorded for this clone. The CDR3: CSVSGTRGEETQYF. The CDR3 nucleotides read TGCAGCGTGAGCGGGACTCGGGGAGAAGAGACCCAGTACTTC. The chain has TRBV29-1 and TRBJ2-5, with 7 bases lining up with TRBD2. After removal of 6 bases from V and 3 bases from J, the junction contained 10 bases not matched to a gene. The CDR3 contains 14 residues. Germline assignment: CDR1 SQVTM and CDR2 ANQGSEA. The whole variable domain, filled in from reference TRBV29-1 and TRBJ2-5, reads SAVISQKPSRDICQRGTSLTIQCQVDSQVTMMFWYRQQPGQSLTLIATANQGSEATYESGFVIDKFPISRPNLTFSTLTVSNMSPEDSSIYLCSVSGTRGEETQYFGPGTRLLVL.

The chain is built from TRBV28 and TRBJ2-7, with 11 bases that match TRBD1. Looked up from germline, CDR1 is MDHEN and CDR2 is SYDVKM. Trimming at V came to 6 bases and at J to 3 bases, leaving 7 bases not matched to a gene. The CDR3 has 15 residues. CDR3 protein: CASSKTGTGGYEQYF. The DNA of the CDR3 is TGTGCCAGCAGCAAAACCGGGACAGGGGGCTACGAGCAGTACTTC.

The V gene is TRBV30, the J gene TRBJ2-5; D perhaps matches TRBD2 (5 bases). Deletions cut 5 bases from V and 6 bases from J, with 16 bases between. The germline V gene encodes CDR1 GTSNPN and CDR2 SVGIG (reference sequence). The CDR3 length is 13 residues. The chain's CDR3 is CAWGEGVSKTQYF. In nucleotides, the CDR3 is TGTGCCTGGGGAGAGGGAGTCTCTAAGACCCAGTACTTC.

This chain links TRBV10-3 with TRBJ2-7, with D possibly being TRBD2 (5 bases). The CDR3 sequence is 13 residues long. Trimming cost V 3 bases and J 7 bases, with 13 bases left between them. CDR1 and CDR2 (germline): ENHRY, SYGVKD. The CDR3 protein is CAISDQGSGEQYF. DNA of the CDR3: TGTGCCATCAGTGATCAAGGGTCGGGAGAGCAGTACTTC.

The V call is TRBV2, the J call TRBJ2-7; maybe TRBD1 (6 bases). The CDR3 sequence is 14 residues long. The V and J ends lost 6 bases and 0 bases respectively, with 12 bases between them. The germline V gene has CDR1 SNHLY and CDR2 FYNNEI. The CDR3 protein is CASRDRTSSYEQYF. As DNA, the CDR3 is TGTGCCAGCAGAGACAGGACAAGCTCCTACGAGCAGTACTTC. The whole variable domain, filled in from reference TRBV2 and TRBJ2-7, reads EPEVTQTPSHQVTQMGQEVILRCVPISNHLYFYWYRQILGQKVEFLVSFYNNEISEKSEIFDDQFSVERPDGSNFTLKIRSTKLEDSAMYFCASRDRTSSYEQYFGPGTRLTVT.

The gene calls are TRBV5-1 and TRBJ2-2; 9 nucleotides align to TRBD2. V trimming: 0 bases; J trimming: 7 bases; junction bases outside the gene matches: 7. CDR1 is SGHRS, CDR2 YFSETQ, per germline. This CDR3 is built from 16 residues. The CDR3: CASSLGLAGSIGELFF. CDR3 in DNA: TGCGCCAGCAGCTTGGGGCTAGCGGGATCGATCGGGGAGCTGTTTTTT.

V usage is TRBV7-6 and J usage is TRBJ1-5, with D possibly being TRBD1 (5 bases). Per the germline V gene, CDR1 is SGHVS and CDR2 is FNYEAQ. The CDR3 contains 16 residues. V was trimmed by 3 bases and J by 2 bases, leaving 14 bases between them. The CDR3 is CASSLGRGSGNQPQHF. The CDR3 DNA reads TGTGCCAGCAGCTTGGGGCGCGGGAGCGGCAATCAGCCCCAGCATTTT.

In DNA, the CDR3 is TGTGCCAGCAGCTTAGGTCGAGGTGGCAATCAGCCCCAGCATTTT. Translated: CASSLGRGGNQPQHF. V usage is TRBV7-8 and J usage is TRBJ1-5; unclear D gene. This CDR3 is built from 15 residues. V was shortened by 1 base and J by 2 bases, with 9 bases between the two germline ends. From germline, CDR1 is SGHVS and CDR2 FQNEAQ.

This clone has just one count. V usage is TRBV27 and J usage is TRBJ2-5, with 12 positions matching TRBD2. Trimming cost V 5 bases and J 1 base; bases outside gene matches: 5. The CDR3 consists of 16 residues. Germline CDR1 MNHEY, CDR2 SMNVEV (reference sequence). The CDR3 spells CASSIRTSGAQETQYF. CDR3 bases: TGTGCCAGCAGTATCCGGACTAGCGGGGCCCAAGAGACCCAGTACTTC.

The chain's CDR3 is CASSARGLYEQYF. The CDR3 DNA is TGTGCCAGCAGTGCCCGGGGTCTGTACGAGCAGTACTTC. The V gene is TRBV6-1, the J gene TRBJ2-5; D is perhaps TRBD2 (5 bases). Judging by the DNA end, TRBJ2-7 fits better; the J call may be wrong. In germline, CDR1 is MNHNS, CDR2 SASEGT. CDR3 length: 13 amino acids.